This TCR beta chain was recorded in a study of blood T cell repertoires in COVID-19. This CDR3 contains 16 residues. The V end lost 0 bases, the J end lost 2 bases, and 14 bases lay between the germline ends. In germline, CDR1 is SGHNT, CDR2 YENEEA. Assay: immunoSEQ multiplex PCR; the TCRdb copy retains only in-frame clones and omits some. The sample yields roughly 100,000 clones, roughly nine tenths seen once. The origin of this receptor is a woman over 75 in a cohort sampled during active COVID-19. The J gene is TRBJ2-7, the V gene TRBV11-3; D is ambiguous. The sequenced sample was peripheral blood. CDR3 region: CASSLDKKTSAYEQYF. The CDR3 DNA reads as TGTGCCAGCAGCTTAGATAAAAAGACTTCGGCCTACGAGCAGTACTTC.